Following are 4 T cell receptor beta chains from one sample sequenced in a study of T cells in Graves' hyperthyroidism and ophthalmopathy. Using RNA transcripts as the source, TCR beta CDR3 regions were amplified. The TCR CDR3 was amplified in a first-round RT-PCR using the HTBI primer set. TCRdb reprocessed the multiplex PCR reads with MiXCR, giving one entry per CDR3 protein. The sample includes 300,000 to 400,000 distinct CDR3 sequences, about 20% of them seen just once. Input material: blood. Every receptor here comes from a woman in her forties or fifties with Graves' hyperthyroidism.

This clonotype occurred a few times. The chain has TRBV7-9 and TRBJ2-1; 7 bases are shared with TRBD2. The trim removed 6 bases at V and 8 bases at J, leaving 13 bases unmatched. Germline V gene data show CDR1 as SEHNR and CDR2 as FQNEAQ (reference sequence). The CDR3 has 15 residues. CDR3 loop: CASSIRVGGVDEQFF. In nucleotides, the CDR3 is TGTGCCAGCAGTATCAGAGTTGGGGGGGTCGATGAGCAGTTCTTC.

The chain is built from TRBV20-1 and TRBJ2-5; 14 nucleotides align to TRBD2. The CDR3 has 14 amino acids. CDR1 is DFQATT and CDR2 is SNEGSKA in the germline V gene (reference sequence). Trimming at V came to 7 bases and at J to 4 bases, leaving 5 bases not matched to a gene. The CDR3 DNA follows: TGCAGTGGGACTAGCGGGGGGAAACTAGAGACCCAGTACTTC. It yields the protein CSGTSGGKLETQYF.

This sequence joins TRBV7-9 and TRBJ1-2; no reliable D call. The germline gives CDR1 SEHNR, CDR2 FQNEAQ (reference sequence). The CDR3 is 12 amino acids. Trimming shortened V by 5 bases and J by 5 bases, and 9 bases separated the two germline ends. The CDR3 reads CASSELTYGYTF. In nucleotides, the CDR3 is TGTGCCAGCAGCGAATTGACATATGGCTACACCTTC.

This chain uses TRBV20-1 with TRBJ2-5; the match to TRBD2 covers 12 bases. CDR1 and CDR2 (germline): DFQATT, SNEGSKA (reference sequence). The CDR3 is made up of 17 amino acids. V lost 7 bases to trimming and J lost 2 bases; unmatched junction nucleotides: 14. In DNA, the CDR3 is TGCAGTGACCCAAACCGGCTAGCGGGGGGGAAACAAGAGACCCAGTACTTC. This codes for CSDPNRLAGGKQETQYF.